Listed below are T cell receptor beta chains from one sample, sequenced in a study of blood T cell repertoires in COVID-19. Clones were read by immunoSEQ multiplex PCR, and TCRdb kept only the in-frame ones, dropping some. The sample lists 100,000 to 150,000 clones; 82% were seen once. The sample comprised peripheral blood. The receptor source for this set is a human donor in a cohort sampled during active COVID-19. The CDR3 runs from the conserved cysteine through the conserved F or W. A D gene is named only where the DNA matches it firmly. Not all rows give a size; the values are once, few, many and, for expanded clones, a class.

abundance	d_gene	v_gene	j_gene	CDR3aa	CDR3nt
NA	TRBD2	TRBV6-5	TRBJ2-7	CASSASGGPGEQYF	TGTGCCAGCAGCGCTAGCGGGGGGCCGGGGGAGCAGTACTTC
few	TRBD2	TRBV4-2	TRBJ2-5	CASSQALGLAGQETQYF	TGTGCCAGCAGCCAAGCCCTCGGACTAGCGGGGCAAGAGACCCAGTACTTC
few	TRBD1	TRBV5-1	TRBJ1-4	CASSLGQGQIREKLFF	TGCGCCAGCAGCCTGGGACAGGGTCAGATTCGGGAAAAACTGTTTTTT
NA	NA	TRBV1	TRBJ1-2	CTSSQEIRTGTSYGYTF	TGCACCAGCAGCCAAGAAATTAGGACAGGGACATCCTATGGCTACACCTTC
NA	NA	TRBV6-6	TRBJ2-5	CASSEGSSQYF	TGTGCCAGCAGTGAGGGATCAAGCCAGTACTTC
NA	NA	TRBV3-1/TRBV3-2	TRBJ1-1	CASSPLSQGRNTEAFF	TGTGCCAGCAGCCCGCTAAGCCAGGGAAGAAACACTGAGGCTTTCTTT
NA	NA	TRBV15	TRBJ2-5	CATREGWGPGETQYF	TGTGCCACCAGGGAAGGCTGGGGGCCAGGAGAGACCCAGTACTTC
NA	TRBD1	TRBV5-1	TRBJ1-6	CASSLRHPGQGTGGLSPLHF	TGCGCCAGCAGCTTACGCCACCCGGGACAGGGGACGGGTGGGCTTTCACCCCTCCACTTT
NA	NA	TRBV27	TRBJ1-5	CASSRESTGKSNQPQHF	TGTGCCAGCAGTAGAGAGAGTACAGGGAAAAGCAATCAGCCCCAGCATTTT
NA	TRBD2	TRBV3-1/TRBV3-2	TRBJ2-1	CASSQGWSSGGAHIWNEQFF	TGTGCCAGCAGCCAAGGTTGGAGTAGCGGGGGGGCCCACATTTGGAATGAGCAGTTCTTC
NA	TRBD1	TRBV6-5	TRBJ1-1	CASKGTGRHTEAFF	TGTGCCAGCAAGGGGACAGGTCGACACACTGAAGCTTTCTTT
NA	TRBD1	TRBV6-5	TRBJ2-6	CASVDRPPGANVLTF	TGTGCCAGCGTGGACAGGCCTCCTGGGGCCAACGTCCTGACTTTC
NA	NA	TRBV24-1	TRBJ2-1	CATSRGYNEQFF	TGTGCCACCAGCCGGGGCTACAATGAGCAGTTCTTC
NA	NA	TRBV7-8	TRBJ1-2	CASTRDTSYGYTF	TGTGCCAGCACCAGGGACACCTCCTATGGCTACACCTTC
NA	NA	TRBV6-2/TRBV6-3	TRBJ2-3	CASSYSRSPSTDTQYF	TGTGCCAGCAGTTACTCCCGTAGTCCCAGCACAGATACGCAGTATTTT
NA	NA	TRBV7-2	TRBJ1-2	CASSSRQVLFNYGYTF	TGTGCCAGCAGCTCGCGTCAGGTTCTCTTTAACTATGGCTACACCTTC
NA	TRBD1	TRBV4-3	TRBJ2-2	CASSHDRGVGELFF	TGCGCCAGCAGCCACGACAGGGGAGTTGGGGAGCTGTTTTTT
NA	TRBD2	TRBV19	TRBJ2-1	CASSIDLLAGGYNEQFF	TGTGCCAGTAGTATAGATCTATTAGCGGGGGGCTACAATGAGCAGTTCTTC
NA	TRBD2	TRBV6-5	TRBJ2-6	CASSYRGAGANVLTF	TGTGCCAGCAGTTACCGGGGGGCTGGGGCCAACGTCCTGACTTTC
NA	NA	TRBV5-1	TRBJ2-2	CASSLHGGELFF	TGCGCCAGCAGCTTGCACGGCGGGGAGCTGTTTTTT
NA	NA	TRBV12-5	TRBJ2-3	CASGLGGRPGTTDTQYF	TGTGCTAGTGGTTTGGGGGGCCGACCAGGCACCACAGATACGCAGTATTTT
once	NA	TRBV14	TRBJ2-4	CASSQDRVIQYF	TGTGCCAGCAGCCAAGATCGGGTAATTCAGTACTTC
NA	NA	TRBV4-1	TRBJ1-6	CASSQDSTSPYNSPLHF	TGCGCCAGCAGCCAGGACAGTACGAGCCCCTATAATTCACCCCTCCACTTT
NA	TRBD2	TRBV6-5	TRBJ2-1	CASSYQRGAGYNEQFF	TGTGCCAGCAGTTACCAGCGGGGGGCGGGTTACAATGAGCAGTTCTTC
NA	TRBD1	TRBV2	TRBJ2-5	CASSGDRQETQYF	TGTGCCAGCAGTGGGGACAGACAAGAGACCCAGTACTTC
NA	TRBD2	TRBV6-6	TRBJ2-1	CASSPGLAGGSYNEQFF	TGTGCCAGCAGTCCGGGACTAGCGGGGGGTTCCTACAATGAGCAGTTCTTC
NA	NA	TRBV7-9	TRBJ2-1	CASSLNEFNEQFF	TGTGCCAGCAGCTTAAACGAGTTCAATGAGCAGTTCTTC
few	NA	TRBV29-1	TRBJ2-3	CSAGVNTDTQYF	TGCAGCGCCGGGGTAAACACAGATACGCAGTATTTT
NA	TRBD2	TRBV5-1	TRBJ2-5	CASSPTGLAGVGQETQYF	TGCGCCAGCAGCCCAACGGGACTAGCGGGGGTGGGCCAAGAGACCCAGTACTTC
NA	NA	TRBV5-8	TRBJ2-1	CASSLLLPGTHNEQFF	TGTGCCAGCAGCCTGCTGCTACCGGGGACTCACAATGAGCAGTTCTTC
once	TRBD2	TRBV5-1	TRBJ2-1	CASSSTWTSGGYNEQFF	TGCGCCAGCAGCTCTACCTGGACTAGCGGGGGATACAATGAGCAGTTCTTC
once	TRBD2	TRBV6-2/TRBV6-3	TRBJ2-3	CASSSDPIAGGAPDTQYF	TGTGCCAGCAGCTCCGACCCTATAGCGGGGGGAGCCCCAGATACGCAGTATTTT
NA	NA	TRBV2	TRBJ1-6	CASRPLTYNSPLHF	TGTGCCAGCAGGCCCCTTACTTATAATTCACCCCTCCACTTT
NA	NA	TRBV6-5	TRBJ1-6	CASSDSRSSPLHF	TGTGCCAGCAGCGACAGTAGAAGTTCACCCCTCCACTTT
NA	NA	TRBV13	TRBJ2-3	CASSLGGGALTDTQYF	TGTGCCAGCAGCTTAGGCGGCGGGGCACTCACAGATACGCAGTATTTT
NA	TRBD2	TRBV4-1	TRBJ2-2	CASSHSGGYTGELFF	TGCGCCAGCAGCCACAGCGGGGGGTACACCGGGGAGCTGTTTTTT
NA	NA	TRBV7-6	TRBJ2-3	CASSLGPSSNTQYF	TGTGCCAGCAGCTTAGGGCCCTCAAGTAATACGCAGTATTTT
NA	NA	TRBV7-9	TRBJ2-7	CASSSDTSYEQYF	TGTGCCAGCAGCTCCGACACCTCCTACGAGCAGTACTTC
NA	TRBD2	TRBV18	TRBJ2-3	CASSPRASGGTDTQYF	TGTGCCAGCTCACCGAGGGCTAGCGGGGGCACAGATACGCAGTATTTT
once	NA	TRBV15	TRBJ2-7	CATSRDQTPTYEQYF	TGTGCCACCAGCAGAGACCAGACACCCACCTACGAGCAGTACTTC
once	NA	TRBV2	TRBJ1-4	CASNPGTNEKLFF	TGTGCCAGCAATCCAGGGACTAATGAAAAACTGTTTTTT
once	NA	TRBV6-1	TRBJ2-3	CAGSEEDPVVF	TGTGCCGGCAGTGAGGAGGATCCAGTGGTTTTT
NA	NA	TRBV7-2	TRBJ2-7	CASSLAPLPTYEQYF	TGTGCCAGCAGCTTAGCCCCCTTACCTACCTACGAGCAGTACTTC
NA	TRBD1	TRBV5-1	TRBJ2-7	CASSSGTAYEQYF	TGCGCCAGCAGCTCCGGGACAGCCTACGAGCAGTACTTC
NA	TRBD1	TRBV19	TRBJ2-5	CASSPTGIVQETQYF	TGTGCCAGTAGCCCGACAGGGATCGTGCAAGAGACCCAGTACTTC
NA	TRBD1	TRBV2	TRBJ2-4	CASTLGGALVKNIQYF	TGTGCCAGCACCTTAGGGGGCGCGTTGGTCAAAAACATTCAGTACTTC
NA	TRBD1	TRBV28	TRBJ1-2	CASSLTGVRSDYGYTF	TGTGCCAGCAGTTTGACAGGGGTTAGATCAGACTATGGCTACACCTTC
NA	TRBD1	TRBV7-9	TRBJ1-1	CASTQGAVEDTEAFF	TGTGCCAGCACCCAGGGGGCCGTGGAAGACACTGAAGCTTTCTTT
NA	TRBD2	TRBV2	TRBJ2-7	CASSEVGGFREQYF	TGTGCCAGCAGTGAAGTCGGGGGGTTTCGCGAGCAGTACTTC
few	NA	TRBV4-1	TRBJ1-5	CASSQESVNQPQHF	TGCGCCAGCAGCCAAGAGTCAGTAAATCAGCCCCAGCATTTT
NA	TRBD2	TRBV7-8	TRBJ2-7	CASSTLAGGTYEQYF	TGTGCCAGCAGTACTCTAGCGGGGGGCACCTACGAGCAGTACTTC